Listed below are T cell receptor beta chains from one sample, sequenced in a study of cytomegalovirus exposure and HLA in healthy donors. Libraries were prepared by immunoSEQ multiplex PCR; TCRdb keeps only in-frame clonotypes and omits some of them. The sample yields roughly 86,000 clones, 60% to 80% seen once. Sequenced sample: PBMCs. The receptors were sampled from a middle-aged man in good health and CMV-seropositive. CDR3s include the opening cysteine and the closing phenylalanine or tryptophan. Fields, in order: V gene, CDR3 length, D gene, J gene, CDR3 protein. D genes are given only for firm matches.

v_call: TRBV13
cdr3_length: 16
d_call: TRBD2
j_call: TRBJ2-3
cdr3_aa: CASSLGGGSITDTQYF

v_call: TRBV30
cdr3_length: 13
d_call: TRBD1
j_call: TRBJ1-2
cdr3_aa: CAWGRDRGCGYTF

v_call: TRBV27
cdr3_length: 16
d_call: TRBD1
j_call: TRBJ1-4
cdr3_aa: CASSPGGGTSFEKLFF

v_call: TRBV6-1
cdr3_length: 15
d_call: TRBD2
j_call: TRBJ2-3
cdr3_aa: CASSELAGGINTQYF

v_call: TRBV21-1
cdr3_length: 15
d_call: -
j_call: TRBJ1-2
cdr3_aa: CASSKRGYWVRGYTF

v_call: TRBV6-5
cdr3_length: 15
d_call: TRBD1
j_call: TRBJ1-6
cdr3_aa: CASRTVQGANSPLHF

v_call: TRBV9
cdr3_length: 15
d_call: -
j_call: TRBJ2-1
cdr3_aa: CASSVGGALYNEQFF

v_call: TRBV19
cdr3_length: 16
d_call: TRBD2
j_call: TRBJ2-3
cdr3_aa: CASSTPGRGAEDTQYF

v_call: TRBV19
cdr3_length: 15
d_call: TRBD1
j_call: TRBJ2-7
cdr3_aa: CASSISGTGLYEQYF

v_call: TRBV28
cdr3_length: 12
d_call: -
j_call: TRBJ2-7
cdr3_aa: CASRPGQGEQYF

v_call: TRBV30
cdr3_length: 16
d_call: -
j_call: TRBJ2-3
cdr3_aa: CAWRFIRGGGTDTQYF

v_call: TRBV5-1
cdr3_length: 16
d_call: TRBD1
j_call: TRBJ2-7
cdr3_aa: CASSLDLQGAYYEQYF

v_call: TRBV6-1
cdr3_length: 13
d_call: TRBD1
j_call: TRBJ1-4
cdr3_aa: CATGPGQDEKLFF

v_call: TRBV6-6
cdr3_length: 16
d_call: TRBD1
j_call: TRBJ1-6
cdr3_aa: CASSFPTGKFNSPLHF

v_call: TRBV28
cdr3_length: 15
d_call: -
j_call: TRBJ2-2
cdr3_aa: CASSPNPQWSGELFF

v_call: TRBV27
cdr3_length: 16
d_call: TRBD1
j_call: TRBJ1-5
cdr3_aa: CASSPTWTGGVQPQHF

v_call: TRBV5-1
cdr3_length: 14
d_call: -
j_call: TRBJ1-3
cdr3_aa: CASSLSGEGNTIYF

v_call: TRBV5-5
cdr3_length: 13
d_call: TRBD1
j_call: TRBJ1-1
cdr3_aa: CASSGMTGTEAFF

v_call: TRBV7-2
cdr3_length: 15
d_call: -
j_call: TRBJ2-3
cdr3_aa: CASSYGQRYTDTQYF

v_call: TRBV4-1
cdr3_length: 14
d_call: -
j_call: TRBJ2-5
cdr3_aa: CASSQSETQETQYF

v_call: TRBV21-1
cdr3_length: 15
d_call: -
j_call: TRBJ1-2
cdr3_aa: CASSKGRGLNYGYPF

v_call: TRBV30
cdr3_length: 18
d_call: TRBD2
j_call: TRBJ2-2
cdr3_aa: CAWSVPGLAGVNTGELFF

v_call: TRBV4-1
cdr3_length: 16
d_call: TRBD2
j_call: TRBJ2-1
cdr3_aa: CASSHNSGGAYNEQFF

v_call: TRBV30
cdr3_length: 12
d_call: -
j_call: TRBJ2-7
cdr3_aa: CAWRDHTTSSYF

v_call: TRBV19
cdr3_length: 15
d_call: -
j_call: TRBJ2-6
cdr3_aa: CASIDRYSGANVLTF

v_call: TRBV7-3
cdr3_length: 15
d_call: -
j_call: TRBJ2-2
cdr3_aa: CASSLGRANTGELFF

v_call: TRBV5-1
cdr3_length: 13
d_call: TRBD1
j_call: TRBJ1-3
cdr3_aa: CASGTGNGNTIYF

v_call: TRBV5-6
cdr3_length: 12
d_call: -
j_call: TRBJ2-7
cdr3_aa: CASRGSSYEQYF

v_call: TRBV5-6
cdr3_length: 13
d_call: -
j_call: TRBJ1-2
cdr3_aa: CASSPQGDYGYTF

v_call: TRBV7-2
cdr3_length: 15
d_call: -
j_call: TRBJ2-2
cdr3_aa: CASSLEWGVTGELFF

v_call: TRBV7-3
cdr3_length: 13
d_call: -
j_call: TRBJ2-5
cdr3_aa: CASSNDRQETQYF

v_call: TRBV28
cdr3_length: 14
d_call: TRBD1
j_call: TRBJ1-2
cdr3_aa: CASSLSGGGYGYTF

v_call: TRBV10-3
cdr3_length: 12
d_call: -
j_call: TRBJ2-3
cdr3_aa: CAISERRDTQYF

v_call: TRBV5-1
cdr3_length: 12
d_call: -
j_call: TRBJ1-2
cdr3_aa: CASRETDYGYTF

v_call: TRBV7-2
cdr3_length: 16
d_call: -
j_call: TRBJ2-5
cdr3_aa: CASSLGVGPSFGEQYF

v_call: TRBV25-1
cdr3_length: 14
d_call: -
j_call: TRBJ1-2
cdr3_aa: CANSEAAGIGGYTF

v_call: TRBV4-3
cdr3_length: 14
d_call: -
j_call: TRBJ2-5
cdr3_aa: CASSPQRAQETQYF

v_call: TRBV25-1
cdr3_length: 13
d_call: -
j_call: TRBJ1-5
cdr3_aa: CASTGGLNQPQNF

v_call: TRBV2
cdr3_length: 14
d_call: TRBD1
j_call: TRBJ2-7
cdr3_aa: CASKRDRGPGEQYF